One sample yielded the 23 T cell receptor beta chains listed below, sequenced in a study of T cells in Graves' hyperthyroidism and ophthalmopathy. From RNA transcripts, TCR beta CDR3 regions were amplified. A first-round RT-PCR of the TCR CDR3 used the HTBI primer set. MiXCR, run by TCRdb on the multiplex PCR reads, gives a single entry per CDR3 protein. The table has a few hundred thousand distinct CDR3 sequences, about 45% seen once. The sample consisted of peripheral blood or thyroid tissue (not recorded which). The receptor source for this set is a woman aged 18-35 years with Graves' hyperthyroidism.

This clonotype was seen a few times. This chain links TRBV5-1 with TRBJ1-4; perhaps TRBD1 as D (6 bases). This CDR3 has 16 amino acids. V lost 2 bases and J lost 5, with 16 bases in between. Germline loops: CDR1 SGHRS, CDR2 YFSETQ. CDR3 DNA: TGCGCCAGCAGCTTAGCCGGGACAATTGGGAATGAAAAACTGTTTTTT. This codes for CASSLAGTIGNEKLFF.

This chain links TRBV29-1 with TRBJ2-3; TRBD2 matches 7 bases. Germline V gene sequence: CDR1 SQVTM, CDR2 ANQGSEA. The CDR3 covers 14 residues. V lost 3 bases, J lost 4 bases, and 7 bases stayed unmatched. The DNA of the CDR3 is TGCAGCGTTGAGGGCGGGAGCAGGTCAGATACGCAGTATTTT. It specifies CSVEGGSRSDTQYF.

The chain is built from TRBV19 and TRBJ2-7; TRBD2 matches 12 bases. This CDR3 is 15 amino acids long. Trimming cost V 5 bases and J 7 bases; bases outside gene matches: 9. Germline V gene lookup returns CDR1 LNHDA and CDR2 SQIVND (reference sequence). CDR3 DNA sequence: TGTGCCAGTAGTCTACTAGCGGGAGGCTGCAATGAGCAGTACTTC. It codes for CASSLLAGGCNEQYF.

V gene TRBV29-1 combines with J gene TRBJ2-7, with 7 nucleotides matching TRBD1. The germline gives CDR1 SQVTM, CDR2 ANQGSEA. The CDR3 is 12 amino acids. Trimming took 8 bases from V and 3 from J; bases not matched to a gene: 7. The CDR3 sequence is CSLEGTDYEQYF. The CDR3 DNA reads TGCAGCTTGGAAGGGACAGACTACGAGCAGTACTTC.

The rearrangement links TRBV4-1 to TRBJ2-5, with D possibly matching TRBD1 (5 bases). The CDR3 length is 14 residues. Germline V lookup: CDR1 MGHRA, CDR2 YSYEKL. V was clipped by 0 bases and J by 5 bases, with 10 bases between them. For the CDR3, the DNA is TGCGCCAGCAGCCAAGAGGCAGGGTGGGAGACCCAGTACTTC. Translated: CASSQEAGWETQYF.

This chain connects TRBV7-2 to TRBJ1-6; 7 positions agree with TRBD1. CDR1 and CDR2 from the germline V gene are SGHTA and FQGNSA. This CDR3 contains 14 residues. J gave up 4 bases and V 11 bases, and 8 bases lay outside the gene matches. The CDR3 region is CASPPTGYNSPLHF. Here the CDR3 DNA reads TGTGCCTCACCTCCGACAGGGTATAATTCACCCCTCCACTTT.

This clonotype has a count of ten or more. The chain uses TRBV29-1 and TRBJ1-1, with D hard to call. The CDR3 contains 12 residues. Germline V gives CDR1 SQVTM, CDR2 ANQGSEA. With 6 bases removed from V and 1 base from J, the gap between germline ends came to 9 bases. The CDR3 spells CSVMTRNTEAFF. CDR3 coding DNA: TGCAGCGTAATGACACGGAACACTGAAGCTTTCTTT.

This clonotype appeared a few times. The chain links TRBV5-1 to TRBJ1-1; the match to TRBD1 covers 7 bases. Germline V CDR1 and CDR2: SGHRS, YFSETQ. The V segment lost 4 bases and the J segment 11 bases; nucleotides outside the gene matches: 14. There are 14 residues in the CDR3. Here the CDR3 reads CASSTSRQGGMAFF. The CDR3 DNA sequence: TGCGCCAGCAGCACCTCCCGACAGGGAGGTATGGCTTTCTTT. The whole variable domain, filled in from reference TRBV5-1 and TRBJ1-1, reads KAGVTQTPRYLIKTRGQQVTLSCSPISGHRSVSWYQQTPGQGLQFLFEYFSETQRNKGNFPGRFSGRQFSNSRSEMNVSTLELGDSALYLCASSTSRQGGMAFFGQGTRLTVV.

This clonotype appeared a few times. The genes are TRBV25-1 and TRBJ1-6; D uncertain. The V gene lost 8 bases and the J gene lost 8 bases, with 13 bases spanning the gap. CDR3 length equals 13 residues. Germline V gene data show CDR1 as MGHDK and CDR2 as SYGVNS. CDR3 sequence (DNA): TGTGCCAGCTCCCTCGTCGTGGATTCACCCCTCCACTTT. The encoded protein is CASSLVVDSPLHF. Filled out from reference TRBV25-1 and TRBJ1-6, the complete variable domain reads EADIYQTPRYLVIGTGKKITLECSQTMGHDKMYWYQQDPGMELHLIHYSYGVNSTEKGDLSSESTVSRIRTEHFPLTLESARPSHTSQYLCASSLVVDSPLHFGNGTRLTVT.

This clonotype has a count of ten or more. This chain joins TRBV25-1 and TRBJ1-2, with 8 positions matching TRBD1. Germline V lookup: CDR1 MGHDK, CDR2 SYGVNS. This CDR3 has 17 residues. Germline trimming cut 4 bases from V and 6 bases from J; bases unmatched to any gene: 16. The CDR3 DNA is TGTGCCAGCAGTGCCTCCGGGGACAGGTCAACCCGGCATGGCTACACCTTC. Its translation is CASSASGDRSTRHGYTF.

Only a few counts were recorded for this clonotype. This chain joins TRBV5-4 and TRBJ1-1; D might be TRBD1 (5 bases). The V gene's germline CDR1 is SGHNT and CDR2 YYREEE (reference sequence). V gave up 0 bases and J gave up 1 base, with 10 bases separating them. This CDR3 is 15 amino acids long. CDR3 DNA sequence: TGTGCCAGCAGCTTGGAGATCAGGGAGAACACTGAAGCTTTCTTT. Translating it yields CASSLEIRENTEAFF.

Regarding this clonotype: The germline gene is not matched at one end of the junction; a read error may be the cause. The chain carries TRBV2 and TRBJ1-4; possible D gene TRBD1, 5 bases. The CDR3 sequence is 14 residues long. From germline, CDR1 is SNHLY and CDR2 FYNNEI. CDR3 residues: CASSDMGVVEKLVF. Written as DNA, the CDR3 is TGTGCCAGCAGTGATATGGGGGTGGTTGAAAAACTGGTTTTT.

This chain uses TRBV7-3 with TRBJ2-7; D possibly matches TRBD1 or TRBD2 (7 bases each). Trimming cost V 5 bases and J 1 base, with 15 bases left between them. The CDR3 spans 15 residues. Per germline, CDR1 SGHTA and CDR2 FQGTGA. The CDR3 loop reads CASSRPRGGSYEQYF. The CDR3 DNA reads as TGTGCCAGCAGCCGACCCAGGGGGGGGTCCTACGAGCAGTACTTC.

The sample holds one count of this clonotype. The chain links TRBV29-1 to TRBJ1-1; no firm D call. The V gene's germline CDR1 is SQVTM and CDR2 ANQGSEA. Trimming stripped 8 bases from V and 1 base from J, with 14 bases between. CDR3 length: 13 amino acids. CDR3 protein: CSLSGGRNTEAFF. In DNA, the CDR3 is TGCAGCTTATCGGGCGGTCGGAACACTGAAGCTTTCTTT.

The rearrangement uses TRBV20-1 and TRBJ1-1; D is unresolved. The germline CDR1 and CDR2 sequences are DFQATT and SNEGSKA (reference sequence). This CDR3 is built from 10 residues. Trimming shortened V by 3 bases and J by 4 bases, and 3 bases separated the two germline ends. The chain's CDR3 is CSASSTEAFF. DNA for the CDR3: TGCAGTGCTAGTAGCACTGAAGCTTTCTTT.

This clonotype was observed at least ten times. This chain uses TRBV2 with TRBJ2-7, with D perhaps TRBD2 (6 bases). The germline gives CDR1 SNHLY, CDR2 FYNNEI. Trimming cost V 6 bases and J 5 bases, with 8 bases left between them. This CDR3 region has 11 residues. The CDR3 protein is CASSGSNEQYF. In DNA, the CDR3 is TGTGCCAGCAGCGGGAGCAACGAGCAGTACTTC.

The V call is TRBV7-9, the J call TRBJ2-2; TRBD2 matches 7 bases. The ends lost 8 bases at V and 5 bases at J; junction bases unmatched: 14. CDR1 and CDR2 from the germline V gene are SEHNR and FQNEAQ (reference sequence). The CDR3 consists of 16 residues. The CDR3 DNA reads TGTGCCAGCGGCCAAGGTAGCGGGCCCACTACCGGGGAGCTGTTTTTT. This codes for CASGQGSGPTTGELFF. Filled out from reference TRBV7-9 and TRBJ2-2, the complete variable domain reads DTGVSQNPRHKITKRGQNVTFRCDPISEHNRLYWYRQTLGQGPEFLTYFQNEAQLEKSRLLSDRFSAERPKGSFSTLEIQRTEQGDSAMYLCASGQGSGPTTGELFFGEGSRLTVL.

The chain links TRBV24-1 to TRBJ2-7; 14 bases line up with TRBD2. With V trimmed by 9 bases and J by 6 bases, 6 bases remained unmatched. This CDR3 comprises 14 residues. Germline V gives CDR1 KGHDR, CDR2 SFDVKD. CDR3 nucleotide sequence: TGTGCCACCCAGGGGACTAGCGGGAGAGGCGAGCAGTACTTC. Translated: CATQGTSGRGEQYF.

Concerning this clonotype: The junction departs from the called germline gene at one end, perhaps through a read error. The chain links TRBV10-3 to TRBJ1-1; D is unclear. The CDR3 sequence is 16 residues long. Germline V gene lookup returns CDR1 ENHRY and CDR2 SYGVKD. CDR3 sequence: CASSLNFDKMNTEAFF. DNA for the CDR3: TGTGCCAGCAGTTTAAATTTCGACAAGATGAACACTGAAGCTTTCTTT.

The V and J genes are TRBV19 and TRBJ1-1, with 7 bases aligning to TRBD1. Trimming removed 5 bases from V and 1 base from J; junction bases left unmatched: 10. Germline CDR1 is LNHDA and CDR2 is SQIVND (reference sequence). This CDR3 region has 16 residues. CDR3 amino acids: CASSPHLTGTNTEAFF. Here the CDR3 DNA reads TGTGCCAGTAGTCCCCATTTGACAGGGACGAACACTGAAGCTTTCTTT.

This clonotype has at least ten counts. The chain couples TRBV24-1 to TRBJ1-2, with D possibly TRBD1 on 6 matching bases. Deletions cut 2 bases from V and 1 base from J, with 10 bases between. Germline V gives CDR1 KGHDR, CDR2 SFDVKD. The CDR3 runs to 15 residues. In DNA form, the CDR3 reads TGTGCCACCAGTGATTCAACAGGGATTAACTATGGCTACACCTTC. Translating gives CATSDSTGINYGYTF.

In its sample, this clonotype was seen many times. The chain couples TRBV10-2 to TRBJ2-6, with unresolved D. Trimming cost V 8 bases and J 3 bases, with 14 bases left between them. Germline values: CDR1 WSHSY, CDR2 SAAADI. The CDR3 has 15 residues. Here the CDR3 reads CASSSEVGGANVLTF. The DNA of the CDR3 is TGCGCCAGCTCTAGTGAAGTAGGTGGGGCCAACGTCCTGACTTTC.

This clonotype has just a few counts. In DNA, the CDR3 is TGTGCCAGCAGCCGGGACAGCCAAGTCCAAGAGACCCAGTACTTC. This translates into CASSRDSQVQETQYF. The chain couples TRBV3-1 to TRBJ2-5; 7 bases are shared with TRBD1. Losses at the gene ends were 4 bases for V and 1 base for J; bases not matched to a gene: 6. Germline V CDR1 and CDR2: LGHDT, YNNKEL (reference sequence). This CDR3 region has 15 residues.